The 14 T cell receptor beta chains in this list originate from one sample, sequenced in a study of blood T cell repertoires in COVID-19. The table came from immunoSEQ multiplex PCR; TCRdb's copy has only in-frame clones and leaves some out. The sample has approximately 250,000 clones; 75% to 95% are singletons. The sample comprised PBMCs or T cells enriched from blood (not recorded which). The source of these receptors is a man aged 40-49 years who had been exposed to COVID-19.

This sequence joins TRBV3-1 (or the pseudogene TRBV3-2) and TRBJ2-2; 10 bases match TRBD2. V lost 4 bases to trimming and J lost 4 bases; unmatched junction nucleotides: 12. The CDR3 runs to 18 residues. Germline CDR1 is LGHDT and CDR2 is YNNKEL (reference sequence). The CDR3 nucleotides are TGTGCCAGCAGCCGTTTCCAGAGCGGGAGGGCCGGCACCGGGGAGCTGTTTTTT. This encodes CASSRFQSGRAGTGELFF.

The CDR3 DNA reads as TGTGCCAGCAGTTTAAAAGGGACAGGCGGCGGCTCTGGAAACACCATATATTTT. It translates to CASSLKGTGGGSGNTIYF. The chain recombines TRBV27 with TRBJ1-3; 8 bases agree with TRBD1. Germline V gives CDR1 MNHEY, CDR2 SMNVEV (reference sequence). This CDR3 comprises 18 residues. Trimming took 2 bases from V and 0 from J; bases not matched to a gene: 9.

V is TRBV30 and J is TRBJ1-5; D perhaps matches TRBD1 (6 bases). This CDR3 contains 13 residues. Germline V gene data show CDR1 as GTSNPN and CDR2 as SVGIG (reference sequence). The germline V and J ends were trimmed by 4 bases and 1 base, with 8 bases remaining between them. CDR3 nucleotide sequence: TGTGCCTGGAACAGGGAGAGCAATCAGCCCCAGCATTTT. Amino acid sequence: CAWNRESNQPQHF.

This clone was detected a few times. The chain is built from TRBV28 and TRBJ2-2, with a possible D match to TRBD1 (6 bases). Germline values: CDR1 MDHEN, CDR2 SYDVKM. This CDR3 region has 14 residues. Trimming took 6 bases from V and 4 from J, leaving 12 bases between them. The DNA of the CDR3 is TGTGCCAGCAGCTCGGACAGCGGCACCGGGGAGCTGTTTTTT. Amino acid sequence: CASSSDSGTGELFF.

This chain uses TRBV9 with TRBJ1-3, with a tentative D call TRBD1 (5 bases). Per the germline V gene, CDR1 is SGDLS and CDR2 is YYNGEE. V was shortened by 0 bases and J by 1 base, with 14 bases between the two germline ends. The CDR3 extends over 17 amino acids. As DNA, the CDR3 is TGTGCCAGCAGCGTAGAACCTTCAGGGTGGTCTGGAAACACCATATATTTT. Translating gives CASSVEPSGWSGNTIYF.

This clone appeared once. Here the CDR3 reads CASSSAGTENYEQYF. The CDR3 DNA reads TGTGCCAGCAGCTCTGCCGGGACAGAAAATTACGAGCAGTACTTC. The genes are TRBV5-5 and TRBJ2-7; 7 nucleotides line up with TRBD1. Unmatched junction bases numbered 10, after V lost 3 bases and J lost 4 bases. CDR3 length: 15 amino acids. CDR1 and CDR2 (germline): SGHKS, YYEKEE (reference sequence).

For the CDR3, the DNA is TGTGCCAGCACCTCGACAGGGGACTTAGGAGCTTTCTTT. It is translated as CASTSTGDLGAFF. J is TRBJ1-1 and V is TRBV12-3 or TRBV12-4; 8 bases fit TRBD1. Trimming removed 7 bases from V and 10 bases from J; junction bases left unmatched: 11. CDR3 size: 13 residues.

The chain uses TRBV19 and TRBJ2-1; no firm D call. Looked up from germline, CDR1 is LNHDA and CDR2 is SQIVND (reference sequence). The CDR3 runs to 12 residues. Between the trimmed V and J ends, which lost 5 bases and 7 bases, there was a span of 9 bases. In nucleotides, the CDR3 is TGTGCCAGTAGTCTCATGGAGAATGAGCAGTTCTTC. This gives the protein CASSLMENEQFF.

This sequence joins TRBV4-2 and TRBJ1-5; 9 bases are shared with TRBD1. J lost 3 bases, V lost 3 bases, and 6 bases had no gene match. CDR1 and CDR2 from the germline V gene are LGHNA and YNFKEQ. The CDR3 covers 16 residues. In DNA form, the CDR3 reads TGTGCCAGCAGCCAGGGGTGGGACAGGGACAATCAGCCCCAGCATTTT. It yields the protein CASSQGWDRDNQPQHF.

This chain connects TRBV19 to TRBJ2-1; 12 bases line up with TRBD2. The germline V gene has CDR1 LNHDA and CDR2 SQIVND (reference sequence). The CDR3 loop spans 15 amino acids. With 1 base clipped from V and 12 bases from J, the junction kept 7 bases outside the gene matches. CDR3 sequence reads: CASSIGGLAGYMQFF. The CDR3 bases are TGTGCCAGTAGTATAGGGGGACTAGCGGGTTACATGCAGTTCTTC.

This clone turned up a few times. V is TRBV5-6 and J is TRBJ1-1, with 8 bases that match TRBD1. There are 16 residues in the CDR3. Germline CDR1 reads SGHDT; CDR2 reads YYEEEE. Losses at the gene ends were 2 bases for V and 3 bases for J; bases not matched to a gene: 9. The DNA for the CDR3 is TGTGCCAGCAGCTTCAGGGGGCGCGTTAGGTACACTGAAGCTTTCTTT. Translation gives CASSFRGRVRYTEAFF.

The chain couples TRBV5-4 to TRBJ2-3, with D unclear. Germline values: CDR1 SGHNT, CDR2 YYREEE (reference sequence). With 3 bases removed from V and 5 bases from J, the gap between germline ends came to 4 bases. There are 11 residues in the CDR3. In nucleotides, the CDR3 is TGTGCCAGCAGCTCGGGAGATACGCAGTATTTT. Translating it yields CASSSGDTQYF.

The gene calls are TRBV5-6 and TRBJ1-5, with D unclear. From germline, CDR1 is SGHDT and CDR2 YYEEEE. The germline V and J ends were trimmed by 2 bases and 4 bases, with 13 bases remaining between them. CDR3 length: 15 amino acids. The CDR3 sequence: CASSFGEDYNQPQHF. The CDR3 nucleotides read TGTGCCAGCAGCTTTGGGGAGGATTATAATCAGCCCCAGCATTTT.

This chain uses TRBV4-3 with TRBJ1-4; D gene uncertain. V dropped 0 bases and J dropped 0 bases, with 5 bases sitting between them. The CDR3 covers 15 residues. Germline CDR1 reads LGHNA; CDR2 reads YSLEER. The CDR3 spells CASSQDIATNEKLFF. The CDR3 DNA is TGCGCCAGCAGCCAAGATATTGCAACTAATGAAAAACTGTTTTTT.